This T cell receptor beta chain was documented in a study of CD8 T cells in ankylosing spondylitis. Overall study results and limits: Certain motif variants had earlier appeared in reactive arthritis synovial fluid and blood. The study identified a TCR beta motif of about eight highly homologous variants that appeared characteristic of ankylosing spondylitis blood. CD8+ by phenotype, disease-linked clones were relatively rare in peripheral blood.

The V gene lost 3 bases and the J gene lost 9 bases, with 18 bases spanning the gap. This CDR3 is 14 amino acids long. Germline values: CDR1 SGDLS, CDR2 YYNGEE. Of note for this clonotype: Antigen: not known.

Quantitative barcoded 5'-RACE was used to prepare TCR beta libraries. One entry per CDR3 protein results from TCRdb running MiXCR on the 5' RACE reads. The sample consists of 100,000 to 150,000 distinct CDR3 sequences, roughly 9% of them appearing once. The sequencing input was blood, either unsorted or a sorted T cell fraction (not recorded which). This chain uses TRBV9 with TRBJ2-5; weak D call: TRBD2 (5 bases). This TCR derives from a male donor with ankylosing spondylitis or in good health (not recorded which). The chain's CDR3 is CASSEGRGTGPQYF. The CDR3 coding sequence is TGTGCCAGCAGCGAAGGACGGGGAACCGGGCCCCAGTACTTC.